Reported below is one TCR beta chain. What it binds is unknown. Healthy adults negative for HIV, lacking recent acute infections or vaccinations, served as donors. Germline lookup yields CDR1 LNHDA and CDR2 SQIVND (reference sequence). The CDR3 consists of 14 residues. V was clipped by 9 bases and J by 2 bases; unmatched bases: 8. The sample is drawn from a study of shared clonotypes between healthy human individuals. Whole-study findings and limits: Despite large depth, rarefaction showed incomplete sorted-subset sequencing. The four-donor shared clonotypes exceeded non-shared clonotypes in generation probability, with non-shared ones scoring lower.

Sequencing used immunoSEQ multiplex PCR; TCRdb keeps in-frame clones, though not all of them. This sample has about 1.1 million clones, with approximately 80% found just once. The V and J genes are TRBV19 and TRBJ2-5, with 8 bases lining up with TRBD1. The source material was memory CD4+ T cells from PBMCs. Subset here: CD45RA-negative fraction. The receptor's source is a man aged 18 to 35 in good health. Some clones in this sample may be carry-over from other donors' samples. The CDR3 reads CASRSGTGQETQYF. The CDR3 DNA reads as TGTGCCAGCCGTTCCGGGACAGGACAAGAGACCCAGTACTTC.